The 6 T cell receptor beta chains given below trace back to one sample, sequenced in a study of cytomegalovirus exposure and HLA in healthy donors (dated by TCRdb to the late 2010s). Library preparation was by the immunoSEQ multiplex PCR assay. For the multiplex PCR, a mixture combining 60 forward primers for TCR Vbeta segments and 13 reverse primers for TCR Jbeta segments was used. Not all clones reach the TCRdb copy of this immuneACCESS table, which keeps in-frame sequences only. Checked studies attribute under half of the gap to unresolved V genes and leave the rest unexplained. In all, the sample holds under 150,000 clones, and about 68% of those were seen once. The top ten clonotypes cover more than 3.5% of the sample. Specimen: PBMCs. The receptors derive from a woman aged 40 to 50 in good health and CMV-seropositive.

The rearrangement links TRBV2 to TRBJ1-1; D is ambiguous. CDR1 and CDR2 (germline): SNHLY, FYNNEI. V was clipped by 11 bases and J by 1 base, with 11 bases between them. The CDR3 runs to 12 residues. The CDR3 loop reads CAVREGNTEAFF. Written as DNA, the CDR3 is TGTGCCGTTAGGGAGGGGAACACTGAAGCTTTCTTT.

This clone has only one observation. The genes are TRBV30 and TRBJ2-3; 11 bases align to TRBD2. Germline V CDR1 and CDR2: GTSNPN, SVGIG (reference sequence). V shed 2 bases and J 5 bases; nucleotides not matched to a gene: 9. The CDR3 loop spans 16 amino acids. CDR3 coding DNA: TGTGCCTGGAGTCTTAGTAGCGGGAGGGCAGGAGATACGCAGTATTTT. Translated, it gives CAWSLSSGRAGDTQYF.

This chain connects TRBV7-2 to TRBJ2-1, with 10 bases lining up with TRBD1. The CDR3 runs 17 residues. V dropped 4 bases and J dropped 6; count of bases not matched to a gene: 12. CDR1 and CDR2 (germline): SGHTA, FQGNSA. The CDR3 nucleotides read TGTGCCAGCAGCTCACCACTAGACAGGGGGCTTGGCAATGAGCAGTTCTTC. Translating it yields CASSSPLDRGLGNEQFF.

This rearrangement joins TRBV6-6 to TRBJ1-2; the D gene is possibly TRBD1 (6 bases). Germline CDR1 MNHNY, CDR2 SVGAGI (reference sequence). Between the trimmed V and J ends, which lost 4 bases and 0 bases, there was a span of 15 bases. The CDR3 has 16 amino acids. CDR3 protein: CASSLGGRGANYGYTF. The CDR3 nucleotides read TGTGCCAGCAGTTTAGGGGGGAGGGGTGCTAACTATGGCTACACCTTC.

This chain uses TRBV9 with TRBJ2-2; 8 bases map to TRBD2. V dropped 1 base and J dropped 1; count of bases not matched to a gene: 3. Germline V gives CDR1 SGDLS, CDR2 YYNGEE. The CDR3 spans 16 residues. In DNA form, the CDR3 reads TGTGCCAGCAGCGTATCAAGCGGGGGGAACACCGGGGAGCTGTTTTTT. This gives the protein CASSVSSGGNTGELFF.

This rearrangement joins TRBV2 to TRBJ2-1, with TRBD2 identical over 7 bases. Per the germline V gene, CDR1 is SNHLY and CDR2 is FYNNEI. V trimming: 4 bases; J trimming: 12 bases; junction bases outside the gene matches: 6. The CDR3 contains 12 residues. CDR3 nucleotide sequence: TGTGCCAGCAGTGCGCTAGCGGTACCGCAGTTCTTC. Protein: CASSALAVPQFF.